A single sample is the source of the 8 T cell receptor beta chains below, sequenced in a study of blood T cell repertoires in COVID-19. TCRdb keeps only in-frame clones here, not all; method: immunoSEQ multiplex PCR. This sample has over 150,000 clones, with approximately 87% found just once. The material sequenced was peripheral blood. These receptors were collected from a woman in her sixties or seventies with COVID-19, enrolled during active disease.

The table lists this clone with a few counts. This chain connects TRBV28 to TRBJ1-3; D gene uncertain. Germline-derived CDR1 and CDR2 are MDHEN and SYDVKM. This CDR3 spans 13 amino acids. V was trimmed by 6 bases and J by 0 bases, leaving 6 bases between them. As DNA, the CDR3 is TGTGCCAGCAGACGACACTCTGGAAACACCATATATTTT. The encoded protein is CASRRHSGNTIYF.

The chain recombines TRBV6-5 with TRBJ2-4; 7 bases match TRBD1. The CDR3 runs 15 residues. CDR1 is MNHEY, CDR2 SVGAGI, per germline. V was pared by 4 bases and J by 0 bases, with 3 bases of the junction left unmatched. DNA for the CDR3: TGTGCCAGCAGTTGGACAGGCATAGCCAAAAACATTCAGTACTTC. Encoded protein: CASSWTGIAKNIQYF.

The chain employs TRBV3-1 (or the pseudogene TRBV3-2) and TRBJ1-2, with D unresolved. CDR1 and CDR2 from the germline V gene are LGHDT and YNNKEL (reference sequence). Trimming took 1 base from V and 8 from J, leaving 14 bases between them. The CDR3 spans 14 residues. The CDR3 spells CASSQGGPLGGYTF. CDR3 nucleotide sequence: TGTGCCAGCAGCCAAGGTGGGCCCTTGGGCGGCTACACCTTC.

CDR3: CASSAGTGPTDTQYF. The CDR3 bases are TGTGCCAGTAGTGCCGGGACAGGGCCCACAGATACGCAGTATTTT. This chain connects TRBV19 to TRBJ2-3; 9 bases map to TRBD1. This CDR3 region has 15 residues. V shed 5 bases and J 2 bases; nucleotides not matched to a gene: 5. Germline loops: CDR1 LNHDA, CDR2 SQIVND (reference sequence).

This rearrangement joins TRBV7-2 to TRBJ2-7, with 8 bases that match TRBD1. The CDR3 loop spans 16 amino acids. CDR1 is SGHTA and CDR2 is FQGNSA in the germline V gene. V was pared by 1 base and J by 0 bases, with 5 bases of the junction left unmatched. CDR3 amino acids: CASSLGTGHLSYEQYF. CDR3 bases: TGTGCCAGCAGCTTAGGGACAGGGCACCTCTCCTACGAGCAGTACTTC.

V usage is TRBV19 and J usage is TRBJ1-2; D remains unclear. Germline CDR1 and CDR2: LNHDA and SQIVND (reference sequence). The germline V and J ends were trimmed by 7 bases and 7 bases, with 19 bases remaining between them. The CDR3 contains 14 residues. Here the CDR3 DNA reads TGTGCCAGTATCGAACGGCGGGGAGTTGGTGGCTACACCTTC. Translated: CASIERRGVGGYTF. The whole variable domain, filled in from reference TRBV19 and TRBJ1-2, reads DGGITQSPKYLFRKEGQNVTLSCEQNLNHDAMYWYRQDPGQGLRLIYYSQIVNDFQKGDIAEGYSVSREKKESFPLTVTSAQKNPTAFYLCASIERRGVGGYTFGSGTRLTVV.

The genes are TRBV6-6 and TRBJ1-2; 8 bases are a match to TRBD1. V trimming: 5 bases; J trimming: 3 bases; junction bases outside the gene matches: 2. CDR1 is MNHNY and CDR2 is SVGAGI in the germline V gene (reference sequence). The CDR3 extends over 13 amino acids. The CDR3 region has the DNA TGTGCCAGCAGTACGACAGGGGACTATGGCTACACCTTC. Protein: CASSTTGDYGYTF.

V gene TRBV29-1 combines with J gene TRBJ1-1, with D unclear. This CDR3 contains 12 residues. Looked up from germline, CDR1 is SQVTM and CDR2 is ANQGSEA. V was clipped by 7 bases and J by 0 bases, with 9 bases between them. The CDR3 coding sequence is TGCAGCGGCCGCGGAGTGAACACTGAAGCTTTCTTT. Its protein is CSGRGVNTEAFF.